This T cell receptor beta chain was recovered during a study of Graves' ophthalmopathy and Graves' hyperthyroidism. RNA transcripts were the source from which TCR beta CDR3 regions were amplified. First-round RT-PCR with HTBI primers preceded a second-round multiplex PCR. MiXCR was run by TCRdb on the multiplex PCR reads, yielding one entry per CDR3 protein. The sample has over a million distinct CDR3 sequences; 35% to 40% are singletons. Germline CDR1 is SGHVS and CDR2 is FNYEAQ. There are 16 residues in the CDR3. Sequenced: peripheral blood or thyroid tissue (not recorded which). This receptor was obtained from an adult man with Graves' hyperthyroidism. The chain links TRBV7-6 to TRBJ1-5; 7 bases map to TRBD2. The J call may not be correct, given that the DNA end is closer to TRBJ2-3. The CDR3 reads CASSLSREAHEQPQYF. The CDR3 coding sequence is TGTGCCAGCAGCTTAAGCCGGGAGGCCCACGAGCAGCCCCAGTATTTT.